Listed below are T cell receptor beta chains from one sample, sequenced in a study of blood T cell repertoires in COVID-19. Clones were sequenced by immunoSEQ multiplex PCR, and TCRdb holds only the in-frame ones, with some missing. The sample shows some 150,000 clones, roughly 79% of them seen only once. Sequenced input: peripheral blood. The receptors here all came from a human donor with acute or convalescent COVID-19. The donor label of this sample is uncertain. Both conserved end residues are part of each CDR3. The order of the fields is clone size, J gene, D gene, V gene, CDR3 DNA, CDR3 protein. D genes are given only for firm matches. Part of the rows lack a size; the others show once, few, many or a class for expanded clones.

clone size: -; J gene: TRBJ2-2; D gene: -; V gene: TRBV5-5; CDR3 DNA: TGTGCCAGCAGCTTGTCCAGGGCCCTTACGAACACCGGGGAGCTGTTTTTT; CDR3 protein: CASSLSRALTNTGELFF
clone size: few; J gene: TRBJ1-2; D gene: TRBD1; V gene: TRBV29-1; CDR3 DNA: TGCAGCGTTGAAGATGTAGGACAGGGTAGAGACGGCTACACCTTC; CDR3 protein: CSVEDVGQGRDGYTF
clone size: -; J gene: TRBJ2-6; D gene: TRBD1; V gene: TRBV7-9; CDR3 DNA: TGTGCCAGCAGCTCCGGACAGGTTGGCTCCAACGTCCTGACTTTC; CDR3 protein: CASSSGQVGSNVLTF
clone size: -; J gene: TRBJ1-6; D gene: -; V gene: TRBV18; CDR3 DNA: TGTGCCAGCTCACCGGCCGGAAGCGATAATTCACCCCTCCACTTT; CDR3 protein: CASSPAGSDNSPLHF
clone size: -; J gene: TRBJ2-7; D gene: TRBD2; V gene: TRBV5-4; CDR3 DNA: TGTGCCAGCAGTTCCCTAGCGGGGGGGAAAGAGCAGTACTTC; CDR3 protein: CASSSLAGGKEQYF
clone size: few; J gene: TRBJ2-7; D gene: -; V gene: TRBV5-6; CDR3 DNA: TGTGCCAGCAGCTGGACAAGTCCGTACGAGCAGTACTTC; CDR3 protein: CASSWTSPYEQYF
clone size: -; J gene: TRBJ1-5; D gene: -; V gene: TRBV9; CDR3 DNA: TGTGCCAGCAGCGTCGGGGGGAACAGCAATCAGCCCCAGCATTTT; CDR3 protein: CASSVGGNSNQPQHF
clone size: -; J gene: TRBJ2-2; D gene: TRBD2; V gene: TRBV13; CDR3 DNA: TGTGCCAGCAGCTTGACTAGCGGTTCCACCGGGGAGCTGTTTTTT; CDR3 protein: CASSLTSGSTGELFF
clone size: -; J gene: TRBJ1-1; D gene: TRBD1; V gene: TRBV6-5; CDR3 DNA: TGTGCCAGCAGTCAGAGAGACAGGGGGCATGCTTTCTTT; CDR3 protein: CASSQRDRGHAFF
clone size: -; J gene: TRBJ2-3; D gene: -; V gene: TRBV5-4; CDR3 DNA: TGTGCCAGCACCCTAGGGGGACCAGAGACAGATACGCAGTATTTT; CDR3 protein: CASTLGGPETDTQYF
clone size: once; J gene: TRBJ1-5; D gene: -; V gene: TRBV6-5; CDR3 DNA: TGTGCCAGCAGTTACCCAGGTCAGCCCCAGCATTTT; CDR3 protein: CASSYPGQPQHF
clone size: -; J gene: TRBJ1-5; D gene: -; V gene: TRBV6-5; CDR3 DNA: TGTGCCAGCAGTCCCTATCCCGGGACTTATCAGCCCCAGCATTTT; CDR3 protein: CASSPYPGTYQPQHF
clone size: -; J gene: TRBJ2-3; D gene: TRBD2; V gene: TRBV7-9; CDR3 DNA: TGTGCCAGCAGCCCTAAGCGGGGGGCCACAGATACGCAGTATTTT; CDR3 protein: CASSPKRGATDTQYF
clone size: once; J gene: TRBJ1-2; D gene: TRBD1; V gene: TRBV7-9; CDR3 DNA: TGTGCCAGCAGGCCAGGGGGACAGAACTATGGCTACACCTTC; CDR3 protein: CASRPGGQNYGYTF
clone size: -; J gene: TRBJ1-2; D gene: TRBD1; V gene: TRBV6-1; CDR3 DNA: TGTGCCAGCAGTGAAGCCGGGACAGGGAAGATGAAGTACACCTTC; CDR3 protein: CASSEAGTGKMKYTF
clone size: -; J gene: TRBJ1-2; D gene: -; V gene: TRBV5-6; CDR3 DNA: TGTGCCAGCAGGAGCGGACAGTCCCCCCCCTGGGGCTACACCTTC; CDR3 protein: CASRSGQSPPWGYTF
clone size: -; J gene: TRBJ2-5; D gene: TRBD2; V gene: TRBV11-3; CDR3 DNA: TGTGCCAGCAGCGATCGGACTAGCGGGGAAGAGACCCAGTACTTC; CDR3 protein: CASSDRTSGEETQYF
clone size: -; J gene: TRBJ1-2; D gene: TRBD1; V gene: TRBV2; CDR3 DNA: TGTGCCAACGGACAGGGTCCGTATGGCTACACCTTC; CDR3 protein: CANGQGPYGYTF
clone size: -; J gene: TRBJ2-2; D gene: -; V gene: TRBV30; CDR3 DNA: TGTGCCTGGAGTGTAAAAGGGGGCACCGGGGAGCTGTTTTTT; CDR3 protein: CAWSVKGGTGELFF
clone size: -; J gene: TRBJ1-4; D gene: -; V gene: TRBV5-1; CDR3 DNA: TGCGCCAGCAGCCATAAGGGAGATAATGAAAAACTGTTTTTT; CDR3 protein: CASSHKGDNEKLFF
clone size: -; J gene: TRBJ2-7; D gene: -; V gene: TRBV24-1; CDR3 DNA: TGTGCCACCAGTGATTTGGGGGGGTACGAGCAGTACTTC; CDR3 protein: CATSDLGGYEQYF
clone size: -; J gene: TRBJ1-1; D gene: TRBD1; V gene: TRBV5-1; CDR3 DNA: TGCGCCAGCAGCACTGGGGACAGGGGGACTGAAGCTTTCTTT; CDR3 protein: CASSTGDRGTEAFF
clone size: -; J gene: TRBJ2-2; D gene: TRBD2; V gene: TRBV7-9; CDR3 DNA: TGTGCCAGCAGCTCATGGAGTAGCGGGGGGGTATACACCGGGGAGCTGTTTTTT; CDR3 protein: CASSSWSSGGVYTGELFF
clone size: -; J gene: TRBJ1-2; D gene: -; V gene: TRBV7-8; CDR3 DNA: TGTGCCAGCAGCTTACTCGCAGGGCCTACGAACTATGGCTACACCTTC; CDR3 protein: CASSLLAGPTNYGYTF
clone size: -; J gene: TRBJ1-6; D gene: TRBD1; V gene: TRBV7-2; CDR3 DNA: TGTGCCAGCAGCCCCTTCCCCCGGACAGGGCCTTATAATTCACCCCTCCACTTT; CDR3 protein: CASSPFPRTGPYNSPLHF
clone size: -; J gene: TRBJ1-1; D gene: -; V gene: TRBV20-1; CDR3 DNA: TGCAGTGCTAGAGGACAGACTGAAGCTTTCTTT; CDR3 protein: CSARGQTEAFF
clone size: -; J gene: TRBJ1-2; D gene: TRBD1; V gene: TRBV19; CDR3 DNA: TGTGCCAGTAGCACGACAGGGGGCATCTATGGCTACACCTTC; CDR3 protein: CASSTTGGIYGYTF
clone size: once; J gene: TRBJ2-1; D gene: -; V gene: TRBV7-2; CDR3 DNA: TGTGCCAGCAGCGGCAACCCAGGCTCCTACAATGAGCAGTTCTTC; CDR3 protein: CASSGNPGSYNEQFF
clone size: -; J gene: TRBJ1-6; D gene: -; V gene: TRBV30; CDR3 DNA: TGTGCCTGGAGCTTAAATTCACCCCTCCACTTT; CDR3 protein: CAWSLNSPLHF
clone size: -; J gene: TRBJ2-6; D gene: -; V gene: TRBV4-1; CDR3 DNA: TGCGCCAGCAGCCAAGATGGGCAGCCGTGGGCCAACGTCCTGACTTTC; CDR3 protein: CASSQDGQPWANVLTF
clone size: -; J gene: TRBJ2-5; D gene: -; V gene: TRBV24-1; CDR3 DNA: TGTGCCACCAGTGATTTGCGAGACAGTCAAGAGACCCAGTACTTC; CDR3 protein: CATSDLRDSQETQYF
clone size: -; J gene: TRBJ2-5; D gene: -; V gene: TRBV3-1/TRBV3-2; CDR3 DNA: TGTGCCAGCAGCCAAGATCTGGAGACCCAGTACTTC; CDR3 protein: CASSQDLETQYF
clone size: -; J gene: TRBJ2-2; D gene: TRBD2; V gene: TRBV5-1; CDR3 DNA: TGCGCCAGCAGCCCGTACGGGAGGGACACCGGGGAGCTGTTTTTT; CDR3 protein: CASSPYGRDTGELFF
clone size: once; J gene: TRBJ1-1; D gene: -; V gene: TRBV6-5; CDR3 DNA: TGTGCCAGCAGTTACTCGAGGAACACTGAAGCTTTCTTT; CDR3 protein: CASSYSRNTEAFF
clone size: -; J gene: TRBJ2-3; D gene: TRBD2; V gene: TRBV27; CDR3 DNA: TGTGCCAGCAGTTTTAAGACTAGCGGCACAGATACGCAGTATTTT; CDR3 protein: CASSFKTSGTDTQYF
clone size: -; J gene: TRBJ1-3; D gene: -; V gene: TRBV6-5; CDR3 DNA: TGTGCCAGCAGAGCCTTCGACTCTGGAAACACCATATATTTT; CDR3 protein: CASRAFDSGNTIYF
clone size: -; J gene: TRBJ2-3; D gene: -; V gene: TRBV7-2; CDR3 DNA: TGTGCCAGCAGCTTAGCGGGGGGAAAAAATACGCAGTATTTT; CDR3 protein: CASSLAGGKNTQYF
clone size: -; J gene: TRBJ2-3; D gene: -; V gene: TRBV5-5; CDR3 DNA: TGTGCCAGCAGCCTCATCAGTAGCACAGATACGCAGTATTTT; CDR3 protein: CASSLISSTDTQYF
clone size: once; J gene: TRBJ1-1; D gene: -; V gene: TRBV10-3; CDR3 DNA: TGTGCCATCAGTTCGACAGGGAACACTGAAGCTTTCTTT; CDR3 protein: CAISSTGNTEAFF
clone size: -; J gene: TRBJ1-1; D gene: -; V gene: TRBV6-5; CDR3 DNA: TGTGCCAGCAGTTACCAGTCCTCCCGGGGGAACACTGAAGCTTTCTTT; CDR3 protein: CASSYQSSRGNTEAFF
clone size: -; J gene: TRBJ2-6; D gene: TRBD1; V gene: TRBV7-9; CDR3 DNA: TGTGCCAGCAGCTTGGGGGTGGGACAGATTGATTCTGGGGCCAACGTCCTGACTTTC; CDR3 protein: CASSLGVGQIDSGANVLTF
clone size: -; J gene: TRBJ1-4; D gene: -; V gene: TRBV5-1; CDR3 DNA: TGCGCCAGCAGCTTGGGGACAGCAACTAATGAAAAACTGTTTTTT; CDR3 protein: CASSLGTATNEKLFF
clone size: once; J gene: TRBJ1-3; D gene: -; V gene: TRBV12-2; CDR3 DNA: TGTGCAAGTCGCTTACCCAATCGGGGTAACACCATATATTTT; CDR3 protein: CASRLPNRGNTIYF
clone size: -; J gene: TRBJ1-1; D gene: -; V gene: TRBV27; CDR3 DNA: TGTGCCAGCAGTCTAACTAGCGGTGAAGCTTTCTTT; CDR3 protein: CASSLTSGEAFF
clone size: -; J gene: TRBJ2-2; D gene: TRBD1; V gene: TRBV5-1; CDR3 DNA: TGCGCCAGCAGCTTGGCGCAGGGGGCGATCGGGGAGCTGTTTTTT; CDR3 protein: CASSLAQGAIGELFF
clone size: -; J gene: TRBJ1-1; D gene: -; V gene: TRBV12-3/TRBV12-4; CDR3 DNA: TGTGCCAGCAGTTTGGAGTACGTTTTCTTT; CDR3 protein: CASSLEYVFF
clone size: -; J gene: TRBJ1-2; D gene: TRBD1; V gene: TRBV4-2; CDR3 DNA: TGTGCCAGCAGCCAAGATTCCGGGACAGACTATGGCTACACCTTC; CDR3 protein: CASSQDSGTDYGYTF
clone size: once; J gene: TRBJ1-5; D gene: TRBD1; V gene: TRBV30; CDR3 DNA: TGTGCCTGGAGTTCGGGACAGGGGAGTCAGCCCCAGCATTTT; CDR3 protein: CAWSSGQGSQPQHF
clone size: -; J gene: TRBJ2-5; D gene: -; V gene: TRBV29-1; CDR3 DNA: TGCAGCGTCCACGGAGGGGAGACCCAGTACTTC; CDR3 protein: CSVHGGETQYF
clone size: -; J gene: TRBJ1-5; D gene: TRBD1; V gene: TRBV30; CDR3 DNA: TGTGCCTGGTCAAAGGGACAGACAGGATGGAGCAATCAGCCCCAGCATTTT; CDR3 protein: CAWSKGQTGWSNQPQHF
clone size: -; J gene: TRBJ2-2; D gene: -; V gene: TRBV5-4; CDR3 DNA: TGTGCCAGCAGCCTGGGGGGGCGGACCGGGGAGCTGTTTTTT; CDR3 protein: CASSLGGRTGELFF